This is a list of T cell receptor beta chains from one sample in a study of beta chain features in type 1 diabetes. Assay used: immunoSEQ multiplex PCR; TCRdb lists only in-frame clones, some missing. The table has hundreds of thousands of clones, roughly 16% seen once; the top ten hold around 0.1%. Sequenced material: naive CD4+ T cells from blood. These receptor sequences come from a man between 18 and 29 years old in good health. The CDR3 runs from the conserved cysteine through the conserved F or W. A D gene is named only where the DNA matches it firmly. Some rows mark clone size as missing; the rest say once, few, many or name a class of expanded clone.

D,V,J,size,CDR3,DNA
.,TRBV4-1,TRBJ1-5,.,CASSQDKPNQPQHF,TGCGCCAGCAGCCAAGATAAGCCGAATCAGCCCCAGCATTTT
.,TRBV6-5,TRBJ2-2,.,CASVPPGLTGELFF,TGTGCCAGTGTACCACCGGGACTTACCGGGGAGCTGTTTTTT
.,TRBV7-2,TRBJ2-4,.,CASSLETGHPKNIQYF,TGTGCCAGCAGCTTGGAGACAGGCCATCCCAAAAACATTCAGTACTTC
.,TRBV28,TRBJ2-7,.,CASSFFDEQYF,TGTGCCAGCAGTTTTTTCGACGAGCAGTACTTC
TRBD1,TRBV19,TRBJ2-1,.,CASSGVTGSSYNEQFF,TGTGCCAGTAGTGGAGTGACAGGGAGCTCCTACAATGAGCAGTTCTTC
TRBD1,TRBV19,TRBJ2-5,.,CASTGQGLETQYF,TGTGCCAGTACCGGACAGGGACTAGAGACCCAGTACTTC
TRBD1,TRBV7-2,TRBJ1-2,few,CASSQGALDYGYTF,TGTGCCAGCAGCCAGGGGGCTCTAGACTATGGCTACACCTTC
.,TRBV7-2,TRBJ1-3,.,CASSFGSLGNTIYF,TGTGCCAGCAGTTTTGGGTCTCTCGGAAACACCATATATTTT
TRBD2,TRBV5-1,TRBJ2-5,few,CASSLPGLAVGETQYF,TGCGCCAGCAGCCTTCCGGGACTAGCGGTGGGAGAGACCCAGTACTTC
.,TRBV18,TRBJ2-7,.,CASSPDRTYEQYF,TGTGCCAGCTCACCCGATCGGACATACGAGCAGTACTTC
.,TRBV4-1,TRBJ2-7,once,CASSQGGVGEQYF,TGCGCCAGCAGCCAAGGGGGCGTCGGCGAGCAGTACTTC
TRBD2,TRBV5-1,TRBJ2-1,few,CASSVAGSYNEQFF,TGCGCCAGCAGCGTAGCGGGGTCCTACAATGAGCAGTTCTTC
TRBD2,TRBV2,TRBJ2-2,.,CASSVPGLAATGELFF,TGTGCCAGCAGTGTCCCGGGACTAGCGGCCACCGGGGAGCTGTTTTTT
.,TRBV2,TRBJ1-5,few,CASNPSLGGITNQPQHF,TGTGCCAGCAACCCCTCCTTAGGGGGGATAACTAATCAGCCCCAGCATTTT
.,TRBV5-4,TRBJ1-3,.,CASSTLDGSAGNTIYF,TGTGCCAGCAGCACGTTGGACGGATCAGCTGGAAACACCATATATTTT
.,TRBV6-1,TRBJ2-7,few,CASISATYEQYF,TGTGCCAGCATCAGTGCAACCTACGAGCAGTACTTC
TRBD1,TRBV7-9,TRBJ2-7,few,CASSLEGASGQYF,TGTGCCAGCAGCTTAGAGGGGGCGAGTGGGCAGTACTTC
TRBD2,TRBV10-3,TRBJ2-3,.,CAIRLAGADTQYF,TGTGCCATCAGGTTAGCGGGAGCAGATACGCAGTATTTT
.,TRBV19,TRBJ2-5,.,CASRRSTQETQYF,TGTGCCAGTAGGCGGAGTACCCAAGAGACCCAGTACTTC
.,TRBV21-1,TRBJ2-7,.,CASIIRGEGAREQYF,TGTGCCAGCATCATAAGGGGAGAGGGGGCGCGTGAGCAGTACTTC
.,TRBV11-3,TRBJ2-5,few,CASREGQQETQYF,TGTGCCAGCAGGGAGGGACAGCAAGAGACCCAGTACTTC
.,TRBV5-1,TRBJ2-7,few,CASSLVGQGSYEQYF,TGCGCCAGCAGCTTGGTGGGGCAGGGTTCCTACGAGCAGTACTTC
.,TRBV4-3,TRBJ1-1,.,CASSQGGLGNTEAFF,TGCGCCAGCAGCCAGGGGGGGTTGGGGAACACTGAAGCTTTCTTT
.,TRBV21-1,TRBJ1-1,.,CASSPGTGPFGAFF,TGTGCCAGCAGTCCCGGGACAGGGCCATTCGGAGCTTTCTTT
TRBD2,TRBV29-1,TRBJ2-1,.,CSVPPPSGRAGEQFF,TGCAGCGTGCCCCCCCCTAGCGGGAGGGCAGGTGAGCAGTTCTTC
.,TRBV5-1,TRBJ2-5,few,CASSLAQQETQYF,TGCGCCAGCAGCTTGGCGCAACAAGAGACCCAGTACTTC
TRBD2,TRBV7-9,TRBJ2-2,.,CASRLAANTGELFF,TGTGCCAGCAGACTAGCGGCGAACACCGGGGAGCTGTTTTTT
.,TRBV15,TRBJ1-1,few,CATSRPGGSNTEAFF,TGTGCCACCAGCAGACCCGGAGGGTCGAACACTGAAGCTTTCTTT
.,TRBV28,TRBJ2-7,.,CASRPNRDHSYEQYF,TGTGCCAGCAGGCCTAACAGGGACCACTCCTACGAGCAGTACTTC
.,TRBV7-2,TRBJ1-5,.,CASSSSAQPQHF,TGTGCCAGCAGCTCCTCGGCCCAGCCCCAGCATTTT
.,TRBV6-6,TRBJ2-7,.,CASSSKTATYEQYF,TGTGCCAGCAGTTCCAAGACAGCCACCTACGAGCAGTACTTC
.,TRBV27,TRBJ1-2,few,CASSTLSGIRHGYTF,TGTGCCAGCAGTACCTTGTCGGGGATCCGGCATGGCTACACCTTC